A single sample is the source of the 10 T cell receptor beta chains below, sequenced in a study of blood T cell repertoires in COVID-19. The repertoire was sequenced with immunoSEQ multiplex PCR; TCRdb's copy has only in-frame clones and lacks some. The sample lists about 230,000 clones, around 84% seen once, with roughly 10% in the top ten. The sample was peripheral blood. Every receptor here comes from a man aged 45 to 65 with COVID-19, enrolled during active disease.

V gene TRBV7-8 combines with J gene TRBJ1-5; D possibly corresponds to TRBD1 (5 bases). The CDR3 covers 14 residues. V was cut by 5 bases and J by 3 bases, with 11 bases left in between. Germline values: CDR1 SGHVS, CDR2 FQNEAQ. The CDR3 is CASSKDTNNQPQHF. DNA for the CDR3: TGTGCCAGCAGCAAGGACACGAACAATCAGCCCCAGCATTTT.

This clone was counted a few times. The rearrangement uses TRBV28 and TRBJ1-2; TRBD1 agrees at 7 bases. The CDR3 length is 13 residues. Trimming took 4 bases from V and 6 from J; bases not matched to a gene: 5. The germline CDR1 and CDR2 sequences are MDHEN and SYDVKM. The CDR3 sequence: CASSSRQGHGYTF. CDR3 nucleotides: TGTGCCAGCAGTTCAAGACAGGGCCATGGCTACACCTTC.

This clone showed up just a few times. The gene calls are TRBV7-9 and TRBJ2-1, with 11 bases that match TRBD2. V lost 3 bases and J lost 5; bases outside the gene matches: 6. CDR3 length equals 16 residues. CDR1 is SEHNR and CDR2 is FQNEAQ in the germline V gene (reference sequence). CDR3 in amino acids: CASSFPTSGVNNEQFF. The CDR3 coding sequence is TGTGCCAGCAGCTTCCCGACTAGCGGGGTAAACAATGAGCAGTTCTTC.

This clone was recorded a few times. The J gene is TRBJ2-7, the V gene TRBV19; TRBD1 matches at 10 bases. The V gene's germline CDR1 is LNHDA and CDR2 SQIVND (reference sequence). This CDR3 comprises 16 residues. The J segment lost 5 bases and the V segment lost 4 bases, leaving 11 bases of the junction unmatched. The CDR3 DNA reads TGTGCCAGTAGTACCACTCCGGGACAGGGGTCCCACGAGCAGTACTTC. Translating it yields CASSTTPGQGSHEQYF.

The genes are TRBV10-1 and TRBJ2-7; possible D gene TRBD1, 6 bases. This CDR3 region has 12 residues. V was shortened by 10 bases and J by 3 bases, with 13 bases between the two germline ends. Germline V gene sequence: CDR1 WNHNN, CDR2 SYGVQD (reference sequence). The CDR3 loop reads CATPDRSYEQYF. The CDR3 DNA is TGCGCCACTCCCGACAGGAGCTACGAGCAGTACTTC.

This chain links TRBV2 with TRBJ1-2, with D possibly being TRBD1 (5 bases). V was trimmed by 10 bases and J by 2 bases, leaving 20 bases between them. The CDR3 is 15 residues long. Germline lookup yields CDR1 SNHLY and CDR2 FYNNEI. In DNA form, the CDR3 reads TGTGCCACTTCGACAGTAGCCACCGCGAACTATGGCTACACCTTC. Translation gives CATSTVATANYGYTF.

The chain couples TRBV6-5 to TRBJ1-5; possibly TRBD1 for D (5 bases). CDR1 is MNHEY, CDR2 SVGAGI, per germline. This CDR3 spans 15 amino acids. Deletions cut 8 bases from V and 6 bases from J, with 20 bases between. CDR3 sequence reads: CASHLTRGSGQPQHF. CDR3 coding DNA: TGTGCCAGCCACCTGACACGGGGGTCGGGTCAGCCCCAGCATTTT.

The chain employs TRBV24-1 and TRBJ2-5; no clear D. CDR3 length equals 13 residues. CDR1 and CDR2 (germline): KGHDR, SFDVKD. The V gene lost 5 bases and the J gene lost 5 bases, with 11 bases spanning the gap. CDR3: CATSAGYGETQYF. The CDR3 DNA reads TGTGCCACCAGTGCCGGGTACGGGGAGACCCAGTACTTC.

This sequence joins TRBV19 and TRBJ2-3, with TRBD2 identical over 7 bases. This CDR3 has 14 residues. With V trimmed by 4 bases and J by 2 bases, 3 bases remained unmatched. Looked up from germline, CDR1 is LNHDA and CDR2 is SQIVND (reference sequence). The CDR3 loop is CASSKAGITDTQYF. The CDR3, as DNA: TGTGCCAGTAGTAAAGCGGGGATCACAGATACGCAGTATTTT.

This chain joins TRBV2 and TRBJ1-1, with no clear D. V was cut by 3 bases and J by 2 bases, with 10 bases left in between. The CDR3 spans 14 residues. Germline CDR1 and CDR2: SNHLY and FYNNEI. CDR3 coding DNA: TGTGCCAGCAGTGAGAGACGACAAAACACTGAAGCTTTCTTT. This sequence encodes CASSERRQNTEAFF.